These 9 T cell receptor beta chains were all obtained from the same sample, sequenced in a study of blood T cells in healthy people across ages. Primers used in a second PCR of roughly 7 to 11 cycles were a sample-barcoded 5' primer and a J-beta primer mix. From the 5' RACE reads, TCRdb called clonotypes with MiXCR, one entry per CDR3 protein. The sample lists around 790,000 distinct CDR3 sequences, roughly 44% occurring once. The material sequenced was blood. The origin of the receptors is a man in his sixties in good health.

The gene calls are TRBV6-5 and TRBJ2-7; D unresolved. The CDR3 contains 14 residues. V dropped 5 bases and J dropped 2 bases, with 13 bases sitting between them. The V gene's germline CDR1 is MNHEY and CDR2 SVGAGI. The DNA of the CDR3 is TGTGCCAGCAGTATTAATCTCGGAGCCTACGAGCAGTACTTC. This encodes CASSINLGAYEQYF.

This clonotype was recorded a few times. This chain joins TRBV9 and TRBJ1-1; D is unresolved. V dropped 0 bases and J dropped 0 bases, with 3 bases sitting between them. Germline CDR1 is SGDLS and CDR2 is YYNGEE. The CDR3 runs 13 residues. The CDR3 DNA sequence: TGTGCCAGCAGCGTAGAGATGAACACTGAAGCTTTCTTT. As protein: CASSVEMNTEAFF. Based on the CDR3 plus reference TRBV9 and TRBJ1-1, the full variable domain is DSGVTQTPKHLITATGQRVTLRCSPRSGDLSVYWYQQSLDQGLQFLIQYYNGEERAKGNILERFSAQQFPDLHSELNLSSLELGDSALYFCASSVEMNTEAFFGQGTRLTVV.

The chain joins TRBV7-2 to TRBJ2-7; 7 nucleotides match TRBD2. Per germline, CDR1 SGHTA and CDR2 FQGNSA. This CDR3 comprises 16 residues. With 3 bases clipped from V and 0 bases from J, the junction kept 8 bases outside the gene matches. In nucleotides, the CDR3 is TGTGCCAGCAGCTTCGCTAGGGGAGGGAGCTCCTACGAGCAGTACTTC. Protein sequence: CASSFARGGSSYEQYF. The full variable domain, its missing parts supplied by reference TRBV7-2 and TRBJ2-7, is GAGVSQSPSNKVTEKGKDVELRCDPISGHTALYWYRQSLGQGLEFLIYFQGNSAPDKSGLPSDRFSAERTGGSVSTLTIQRTQQEDSAVYLCASSFARGGSSYEQYFGPGTRLTVT.

There are many counts of this clonotype. The J gene is TRBJ2-7, the V gene TRBV7-9; D gene ambiguous. The CDR3 has 15 residues. Germline V gene lookup returns CDR1 SEHNR and CDR2 FQNEAQ (reference sequence). V lost 5 bases and J 0 bases, leaving 14 bases between the germline ends. Written as DNA, the CDR3 is TGTGCCAGCAGCCACGACATTATGAGCTCCTACGAGCAGTACTTC. This codes for CASSHDIMSSYEQYF.

This chain links TRBV12-3 or TRBV12-4 with TRBJ2-3; 7 bases match TRBD2. This CDR3 has 14 residues. The J segment lost 3 bases and the V segment lost 3 bases, leaving 3 bases of the junction unmatched. Here the CDR3 reads CASSFTSVTDTQYF. In nucleotides, the CDR3 is TGTGCCAGCAGTTTTACTAGCGTGACAGATACGCAGTATTTT.

This clonotype turned up a few times. The chain links TRBV6-1 to TRBJ2-5, with 7 bases aligning to TRBD1. From germline, CDR1 is MNHNS and CDR2 SASEGT. V was pared by 10 bases and J by 4 bases, with 3 bases of the junction left unmatched. The CDR3 extends over 11 amino acids. CDR3 sequence: CATDRPETQYF. CDR3 DNA sequence: TGTGCCACGGACAGGCCAGAGACCCAGTACTTC.

With respect to this clonotype: At one end the junction does not follow the germline gene, possibly because of a read error. The rearrangement links TRBV15 to TRBJ2-7, with 7 bases aligning to TRBD2. The DNA end is a closer match to TRBJ2-4, so the J assignment may be wrong. The germline gives CDR1 LNHNV, CDR2 YYDKDF (reference sequence). The CDR3 is made up of 16 amino acids. CDR3 in amino acids: CAASRDMASGKNIQYF. For the CDR3, the DNA is TGTGCCGCCAGCAGAGATATGGCTAGCGGCAAAAACATTCAGTACTTC.

The chain recombines TRBV14 with TRBJ2-1; 11 bases map to TRBD1. Germline V gene data show CDR1 as SGHDN and CDR2 as FVKESK. J lost 3 bases, V lost 4 bases, and 5 bases had no gene match. This CDR3 comprises 16 residues. In nucleotides, the CDR3 is TGTGCCAGCAGCCCTCCGGGACAGGGGGTCTACAATGAGCAGTTCTTC. Translating gives CASSPPGQGVYNEQFF.

This clonotype has a count of ten or more. This sequence joins TRBV12-3 or TRBV12-4 and TRBJ2-5; 8 bases fit TRBD1. The V segment lost 5 bases and the J segment 5 bases; nucleotides outside the gene matches: 13. The CDR3 contains 16 residues. DNA for the CDR3: TGTGCCAGCAGTCACTCACCCGGACAGGGTGAGGAGACCCAGTACTTC. It encodes CASSHSPGQGEETQYF.